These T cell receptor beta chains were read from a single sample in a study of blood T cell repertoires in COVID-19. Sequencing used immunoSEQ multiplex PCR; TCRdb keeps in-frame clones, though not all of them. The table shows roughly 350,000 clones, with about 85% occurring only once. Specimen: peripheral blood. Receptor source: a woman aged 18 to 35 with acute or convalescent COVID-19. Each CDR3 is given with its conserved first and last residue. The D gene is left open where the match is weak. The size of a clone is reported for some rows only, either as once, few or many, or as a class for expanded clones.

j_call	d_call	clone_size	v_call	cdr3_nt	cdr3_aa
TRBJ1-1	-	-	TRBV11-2	TGTGCCAGCAGCTTAAACAGGGAGGGGGACACTGAAGCTTTCTTT	CASSLNREGDTEAFF
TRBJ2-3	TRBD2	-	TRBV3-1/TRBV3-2	TGTGCCAGCAGCCGACTAGCGGGAGATACGCAGTATTTT	CASSRLAGDTQYF
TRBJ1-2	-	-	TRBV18	TGTGCCAGCTCACCGGACAATAACTATGGCTACACCTTC	CASSPDNNYGYTF
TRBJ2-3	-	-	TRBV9	TGTGCCAGCAGCGTAGAGGGACACCACACAGATACGCAGTATTTT	CASSVEGHHTDTQYF
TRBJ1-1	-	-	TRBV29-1	TGCAGCGTTGGCCACACCCGCTTGAACACTGAAGCTTTCTTT	CSVGHTRLNTEAFF
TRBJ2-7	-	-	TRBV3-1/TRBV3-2	TGTGCCAGCAGCCGCTCAGGAACCTACGAGCAGTACTTC	CASSRSGTYEQYF
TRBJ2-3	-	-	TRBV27	TGTGCCAGCAGCAGACTTCCTAGCACAGATACGCAGTATTTT	CASSRLPSTDTQYF
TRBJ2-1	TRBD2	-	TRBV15	TGTGCCACCAGCAGAGATGGGGCGGGAGTAGCTGAGCAGTTCTTC	CATSRDGAGVAEQFF
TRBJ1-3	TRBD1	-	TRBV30	TGTGCCTGGACACAGGGGCAGGGAAACACCATATATTTT	CAWTQGQGNTIYF
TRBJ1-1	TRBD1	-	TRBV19	TGTGCCAGTAGTGGGACAGTGAACACTGAAGCTTTCTTT	CASSGTVNTEAFF
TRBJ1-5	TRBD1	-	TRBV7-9	TGTGCCAGCAGCTTAGGGGGGCAGGGGGCTCAGCCCCAGCATTTT	CASSLGGQGAQPQHF
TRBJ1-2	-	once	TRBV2	TGTGCCAGCAGTGACAGTCTAGCAGGCCCGGGCTACACCTTC	CASSDSLAGPGYTF
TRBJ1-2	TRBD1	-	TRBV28	TGTGCCAGCAGTTTTTCGTTACAGGGGGCAGGTGGCTACACCTTC	CASSFSLQGAGGYTF
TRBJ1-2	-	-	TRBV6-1	TGTGCCAGCAGTGAAAGTATCAGTCGGCTCGGCGGGGTGGGCTACACCTTC	CASSESISRLGGVGYTF
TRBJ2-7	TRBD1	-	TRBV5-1	TGCGCCAGCAGCTTGTTACAGGGGAGTTCCTACGAGCAGTACTTC	CASSLLQGSSYEQYF
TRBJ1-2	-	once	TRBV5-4	TGTGCCAGCTACAGGGCCGCTAACTATGGCTACACCTTC	CASYRAANYGYTF
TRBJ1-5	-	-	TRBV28	TGTGCCAGCCTCGCTCAGGGGATAAGTGTAGATCAGCCCCAGCATTTT	CASLAQGISVDQPQHF
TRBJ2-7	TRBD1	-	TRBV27	TGTGCCAGCAGTTCCGATCGGACAGGGGGCTTGGGGGAGCAGTACTTC	CASSSDRTGGLGEQYF
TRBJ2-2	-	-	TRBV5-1	TGCGCCAGCAGCTCCACGGGCAGGGGAGTGGGGGAGCTGTTTTTT	CASSSTGRGVGELFF
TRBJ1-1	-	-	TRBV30	TGTGCCTGGAGTGTATTATTAAAGGGGTTCGCTGAAGCTTTCTTT	CAWSVLLKGFAEAFF
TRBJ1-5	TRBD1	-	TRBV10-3	TGTGCCACCGCAGGGGGCGCAGATCAGCCCCAGCATTTT	CATAGGADQPQHF
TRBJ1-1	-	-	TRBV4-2	TGTGCCAGCAGCCAAGTGTTATTATACTTCGACACTGAAGCTTTCTTT	CASSQVLLYFDTEAFF
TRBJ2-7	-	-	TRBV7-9	TGTGCCAGCAGCGATACAGCCGAGCTCTACGAGCAGTACTTC	CASSDTAELYEQYF
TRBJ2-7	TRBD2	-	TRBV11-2	TGTGCCAGCAGCTTAGGGACTAGAGAGGGCGAGCAGTACTTC	CASSLGTREGEQYF